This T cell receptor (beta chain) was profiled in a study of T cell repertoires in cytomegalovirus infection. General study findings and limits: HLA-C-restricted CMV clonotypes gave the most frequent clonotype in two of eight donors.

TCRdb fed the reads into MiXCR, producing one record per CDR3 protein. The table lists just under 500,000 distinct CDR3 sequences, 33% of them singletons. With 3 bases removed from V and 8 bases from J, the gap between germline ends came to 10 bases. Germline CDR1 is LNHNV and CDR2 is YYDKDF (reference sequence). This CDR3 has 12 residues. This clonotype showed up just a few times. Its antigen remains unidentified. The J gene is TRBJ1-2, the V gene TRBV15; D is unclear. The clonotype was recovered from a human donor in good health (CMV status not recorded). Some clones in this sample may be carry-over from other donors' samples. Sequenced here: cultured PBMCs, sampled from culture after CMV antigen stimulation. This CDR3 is CATSRERRGYTF. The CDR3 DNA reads TGTGCCACCAGCAGGGAACGTCGAGGCTACACCTTC.